This TCR beta chain came from a study of early T cells in non-severe SARS-CoV-2 infection. Across the whole study: Unpaired chains resulted from sequencing bulk RNA of unsorted whole blood.

This clonotype occurred many times. The CDR3 is 17 amino acids. Germline V gene data show CDR1 as SGHAT and CDR2 as FQNNGV. Trimming left V 0 bases short and J 1 base short, with 14 bases between. One entry per CDR3 protein results from TCRdb running MiXCR on the 5' RACE reads. The sample shows 46,000 or so distinct CDR3 sequences, about 4% of them seen only once. The specimen sequenced was whole blood. The TCR originated in an adult who was a healthcare worker with PCR-confirmed SARS-CoV-2 infection or an uninfected control (not recorded which). The chain carries TRBV11-2 and TRBJ2-3, with D maybe TRBD2 (6 bases). CDR3 sequence: CASSLDPLTGGTDTQYF. The CDR3 nucleotides are TGTGCCAGCAGCTTAGATCCTCTCACGGGGGGCACAGATACGCAGTATTTT.